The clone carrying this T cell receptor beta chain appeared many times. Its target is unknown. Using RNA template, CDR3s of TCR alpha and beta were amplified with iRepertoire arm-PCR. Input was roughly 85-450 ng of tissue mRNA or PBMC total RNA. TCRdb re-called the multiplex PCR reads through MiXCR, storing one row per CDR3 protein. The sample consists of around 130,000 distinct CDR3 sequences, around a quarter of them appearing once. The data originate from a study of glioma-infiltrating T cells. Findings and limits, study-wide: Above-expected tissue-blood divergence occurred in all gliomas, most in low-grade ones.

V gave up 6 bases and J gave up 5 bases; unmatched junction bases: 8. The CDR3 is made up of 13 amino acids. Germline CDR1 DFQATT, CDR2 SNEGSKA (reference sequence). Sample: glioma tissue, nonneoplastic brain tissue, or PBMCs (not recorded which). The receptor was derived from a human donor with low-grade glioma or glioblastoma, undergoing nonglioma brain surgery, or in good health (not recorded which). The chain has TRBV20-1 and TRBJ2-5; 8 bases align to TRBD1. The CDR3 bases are TGCAGTGCGGATAGACAGGGGTCCGAGACCCAGTACTTC. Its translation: CSADRQGSETQYF.